Described below is a single T cell receptor beta chain sequence and its context. The target of this receptor is not known. No per-base quality is available; no much larger clone lies one base away. This entry comes from a study of cytomegalovirus exposure and HLA in healthy donors (dated by TCRdb to about 2017). Background on the whole study: In an earlier analysis of roughly 590 of the donors, 276 Gb of sequence data and 90 million to 130 million unique TCR beta sequences from roughly 190 million T cells were reported. An early release covering roughly 580 HLA-typed donors comprised approximately 300 gigabases of sequencing data and approximately 85 million unique TCR sequences. Of the roughly 400 genotyped donors, 65% to 90% fell in the genetic ancestry cluster associated with self-reported Caucasian donors. The study aimed to test whether cataloging public T cell receptors could reveal signatures of past pathogen exposure. The T cell repertoires of roughly 660 subjects were profiled by immunosequencing and related to cytomegalovirus serostatus. Along with the roughly 670-subject first cohort, a separate validation cohort of roughly 110 different subjects was used. To predict cytomegalovirus infection status, the study combined high-throughput TCR immunosequencing, statistical association of individual TCRs with disease status, and machine learning. A later analysis re-examined previously published TCR beta repertoires from more than 650 donors and added high-resolution HLA genotyping to investigate patterns of TCR occurrence. Rather than drawing on any new phenotypic data, the later analysis identified candidate immune exposures from TCR beta sequences and the way those sequences occurred across donors. An earlier analysis of around 640 of the donors used high-throughput TCR beta sequencing to judge whether each TCR beta V gene segment behaved as functional or pseudogenic. Donor age, sex, ethnicity and CMV serostatus were compiled alongside the repertoire data. A later genetic analysis used genome-wide SNP genotypes for about 65% of the roughly 700 donors, treating that subset as a discovery cohort. Every repertoire in the discovery cohort had been generated on one and the same sequencing platform. Class I and class II HLA loci were covered by the typing at four-digit resolution. The number of typed donors differed by locus: about 620-630 for A, B, C, DRB1 and DQB1; approximately 540 for DQA1; approximately 600 for DPA1; and about 450 for DPB1. Several DR-DQ haplotypes were treated as single units for association and clustering because of strong linkage in the cohort. Across 398 genotyped donors of the cohort, an average of about 250,000 unique TCR beta nucleotide sequences per donor were sequenced, and roughly 17% of those sequences were non-productive. Here is what the overall study found, with its caveats: A later analysis found that TCR association rates varied across HLA loci, with DRB1 alleles showing the most associated TCRs and HLA-C alleles the fewest. An association between a missense DCLRE1C variant and V-gene and J-gene trimming of TCR beta chains was found in a later genetic analysis and replicated in an independent cohort. At a false discovery rate of 0.05, a later analysis linked 16,951 TCR beta sequences to specific HLA alleles. In an earlier analysis of some 500 of the donors, most TCR beta V segments were observed in productive rearrangements about 87% or about 30% of the time, broadly matching IMGT annotations. A further reported finding was that TCR beta sequences accurately predicted the HLA-A and HLA-B alleles for most subjects in the first cohort. Because HLA typing was unavailable for some donors at each locus, only the typed subset was used in association tests. Immune exposure information for the cohort was limited to CMV serostatus. In the study, around 150 TCR beta chains were listed as associated with cytomegalovirus. Roughly uniform sequencing depth across donors was assumed in presence/absence analyses, although this assumption may not hold. The classifier was reported to diagnose cytomegalovirus status with high specificity and sensitivity in both the original cohort and the validation cohort. Across donors, most TCR sequences were observed very rarely, whereas some public TCRs were present in many individuals. A later analysis found that most CMV-associated TCR beta chains appeared HLA-restricted, with HLA associations seemingly driven largely by CMV exposure. When HLA alleles, especially DR and DQ, strongly co-occurred, TCR associations were difficult to assign to individual alleles. Because the 87-base-pair reads could not distinguish some IMGT-functional V segments, including TRBV6-2 and TRBV6-3, those segments were excluded. Compared with the roughly 600-donor mean, donors in an Asian-associated ancestry cluster had fewer N-insertions in productive TCRs, according to a later genetic analysis. The sequencing pipeline was judged likely to have produced a cluster of highly shared sequence variants as a technical artifact. The earlier analysis of 450 to 700 of the donors excluded some 15 rarely observed V segments, including chromosome 9 orphons, because counts were too low. A few of the identified cytomegalovirus-associated TCR beta chains were confirmed in vitro to be specific for cytomegalovirus antigens. Correlated functional status among segregating V segments might reflect linkage disequilibrium, but an unknown experimental factor could not be ruled out. Several of the top co-occurrence clusters appeared to be linked to parvovirus B19, influenza, CMV and Epstein-Barr virus, according to a later analysis. In a later analysis, HLA-associated TCR beta chains were found to be more clonally expanded and to have lower generation probabilities than equally common non-associated chains. This cohort had only TCR beta chains sequenced, and the lack of alpha or paired-chain data limited which features could be detected. The authors suggested that the approach could potentially be extended to other disease states and immunological phenotypes.

The CDR3 sequence holds 16 residues, the cysteine and phenylalanine included. Only the CDR3 part of the read is kept: 48 bases, read in frame from the first base. CDR1 SGHTA and CDR2 FQGNSA were looked up in the germline V gene. V is cut back by 5 bases and J by 6 bases, with 12 bases in the junction unmatched. To prepare the library, the immunoSEQ multiplex PCR assay was applied. For the multiplex PCR, a mixture combining 60 forward primers for TCR Vbeta segments and 13 reverse primers for TCR Jbeta segments was used. Amplification of the CDR3 region of rearranged TCR beta genes was performed with a multiplex PCR assay on genomic DNA. On the Illumina HiSeq System, the amplified TCR beta libraries were sequenced as 87-base-pair reads. For the original study's pipeline: A later analysis counted some 80 million unique TCR beta chains across the roughly 700 repertoires, and 10 million to 12 million of these chains were shared by at least two donors. To remove PCR and sequencing errors, raw reads were error-corrected and collapsed into unique sequences using a nearest-neighbor algorithm that merged closely related sequences. To assign V, D and J gene segments, CDR3 sequences were aligned to IMGT reference sequences. Each retained sequence needed at least a six-nucleotide match to both a V gene segment and a J gene segment. Rearrangements were classified as productive when the CDR3 lacked stop codons and remained in frame with V and J, and all other rearrangements were classified as non-productive. Following IMGT convention, CDR3 was defined as the stretch from the second conserved V-encoded cysteine to the conserved J-encoded phenylalanine. In an earlier analysis of more than 550 of the donors, sequences lacking an unambiguous match to a single V gene segment were excluded. An earlier analysis of fewer than 750 of the donors called V segments functional above 56.7% productive rearrangements and segregating when the between-donor standard deviation exceeded 5%. A statistical classification framework was built to diagnose cytomegalovirus status from the catalog of TCR beta chain sequences. V and J gene assignment, in a later analysis, came from comparing TCR nucleotide sequences with IMGT/GENE-DB human TR gene sequences. A later analysis assigned CDR3 sequences and most-parsimonious VDJ recombination scenarios with the TCRdist pipeline. In a later analysis, every TCR beta chain was defined by the combination of its CDR3 amino acid sequence and its V-gene family, and reads without a unique V-gene family were dropped. A later analysis removed 592 highly shared, low-generation-probability nucleotide sequences to deal with suspected cross-contamination and a sequencing artifact. In a later analysis, a clonal expansion index was calculated for each public chain from normalized within-repertoire ranks of inferred template counts. A later analysis computed generation probabilities with a VDJ recombination model fitted to out-of-frame rearrangements, and checked the results against IGoR. In a later analysis, TCR-TCR, TCR-HLA and TCR-CMV co-occurrence was scored with hypergeometric tests, and a repertoire-size bias correction was applied to TCR pairs. False discovery rates were estimated in a later analysis by permuting HLA or CMV assignments 20 times. In a later analysis, co-occurring TCRs were grouped with DBSCAN, and TCRdist sequence similarity was added when clustering was performed within HLA-allele-positive subsets. For co-occurrence clustering, repertoires with fewer than 30,000 or more than 120,000 public chains were excluded, along with about five repertoires with anomalous nucleotide sharing. Held by TCRdb, this immuneACCESS table contains in-frame sequences only and omits some clones. Under half of the omission traces to an unresolved V gene where checked; the cause of the rest is unknown. V, J and clone size are those of that table, while D and trimming were read from the DNA. In all, the sample holds 90,000 to 150,000 clones, and roughly 80% of those were seen once. The ten largest clones add up to around 4.5% of the sample.

The cohort was made up of 666 healthy bone marrow donors. At the time of sampling, every cohort member was nominally healthy, though immune exposures that went unrecorded were likely present. The donor was CMV seronegative and was included in the group of a few hundred seronegative cohort members. A peripheral blood sample was collected from each donor, and TCR beta sequencing was performed on peripheral blood mononuclear cells. The Qiagen DNeasy Blood Extraction Kit was used to extract genomic DNA from the blood cell samples. Recombination connected TRBV7-2 to TRBJ1-5, and 8 junction bases match TRBD1. The TCR comes from a woman aged 40 to 50 in good health and CMV-seronegative. Sequencing was performed on PBMCs. The nucleotide sequence reads as follows: TGTGCCAGCAGCCGTGGGCCGGCAGGGGGCATTCAGCCCCAGCATTTT. This is translated as CASSRGPAGGIQPQHF.